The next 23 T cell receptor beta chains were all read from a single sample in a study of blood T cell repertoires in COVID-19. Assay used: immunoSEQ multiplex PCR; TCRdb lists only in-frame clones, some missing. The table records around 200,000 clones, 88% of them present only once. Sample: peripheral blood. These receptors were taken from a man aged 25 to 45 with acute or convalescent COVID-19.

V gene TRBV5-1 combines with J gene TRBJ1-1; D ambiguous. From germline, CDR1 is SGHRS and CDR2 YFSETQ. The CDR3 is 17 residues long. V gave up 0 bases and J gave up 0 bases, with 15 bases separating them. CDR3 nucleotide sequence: TGCGCCAGCAGCTTGGGGCCGTCAAGTAACATGAACACTGAAGCTTTCTTT. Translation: CASSLGPSSNMNTEAFF. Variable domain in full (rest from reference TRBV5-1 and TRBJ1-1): KAGVTQTPRYLIKTRGQQVTLSCSPISGHRSVSWYQQTPGQGLQFLFEYFSETQRNKGNFPGRFSGRQFSNSRSEMNVSTLELGDSALYLCASSLGPSSNMNTEAFFGQGTRLTVV.

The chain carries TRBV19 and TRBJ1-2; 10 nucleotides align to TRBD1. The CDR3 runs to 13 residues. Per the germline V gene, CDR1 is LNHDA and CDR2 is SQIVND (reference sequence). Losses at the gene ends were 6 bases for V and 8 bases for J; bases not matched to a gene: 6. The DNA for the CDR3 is TGTGCCAGTAGAGACAGGGGGCGTACGGGCTACACCTTC. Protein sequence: CASRDRGRTGYTF.

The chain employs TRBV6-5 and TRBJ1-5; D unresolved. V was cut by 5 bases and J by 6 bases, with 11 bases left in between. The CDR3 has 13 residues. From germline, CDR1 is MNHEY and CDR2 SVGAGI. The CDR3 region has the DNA TGTGCCAGCAGTAAGAGTCATGCTCAGCCCCAGCATTTT. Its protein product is CASSKSHAQPQHF.

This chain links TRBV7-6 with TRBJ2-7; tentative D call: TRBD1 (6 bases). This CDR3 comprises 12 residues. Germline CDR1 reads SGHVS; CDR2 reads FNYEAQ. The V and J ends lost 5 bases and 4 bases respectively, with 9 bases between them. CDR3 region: CASSEGTYEQYF. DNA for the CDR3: TGTGCCAGCAGCGAAGGGACATACGAGCAGTACTTC.

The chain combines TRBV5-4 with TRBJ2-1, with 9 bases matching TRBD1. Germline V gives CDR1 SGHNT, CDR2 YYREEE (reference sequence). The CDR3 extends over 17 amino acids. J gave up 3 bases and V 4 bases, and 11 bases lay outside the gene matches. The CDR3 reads CASSLSLPGQGYNEQFF. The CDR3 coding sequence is TGTGCCAGCAGCCTATCACTACCGGGACAGGGCTACAATGAGCAGTTCTTC. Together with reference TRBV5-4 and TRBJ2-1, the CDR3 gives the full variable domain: ETGVTQSPTHLIKTRGQQVTLRCSSQSGHNTVSWYQQALGQGPQFIFQYYREEENGRGNFPPRFSGLQFPNYSSELNVNALELDDSALYLCASSLSLPGQGYNEQFFGPGTRLTVL.

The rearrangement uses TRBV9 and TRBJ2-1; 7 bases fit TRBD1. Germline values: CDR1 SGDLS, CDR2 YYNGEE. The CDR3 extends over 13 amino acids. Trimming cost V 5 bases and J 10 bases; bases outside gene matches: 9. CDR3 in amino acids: CASSETGVKEQFF. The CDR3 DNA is TGTGCCAGCAGTGAAACAGGGGTAAAGGAGCAGTTCTTC.

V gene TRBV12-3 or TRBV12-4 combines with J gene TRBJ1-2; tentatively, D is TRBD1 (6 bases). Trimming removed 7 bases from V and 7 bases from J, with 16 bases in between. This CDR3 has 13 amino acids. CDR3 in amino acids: CASTLDSLGGYTF. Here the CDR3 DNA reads TGTGCCAGCACCTTGGACAGCTTAGGTGGCTACACCTTC.

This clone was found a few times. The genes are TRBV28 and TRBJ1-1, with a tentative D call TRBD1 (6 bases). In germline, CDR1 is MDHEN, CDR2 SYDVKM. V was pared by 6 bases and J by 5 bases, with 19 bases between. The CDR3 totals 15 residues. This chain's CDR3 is CASSLMGAPRTEAFF. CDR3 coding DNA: TGTGCCAGCAGCCTTATGGGGGCTCCTCGGACTGAAGCTTTCTTT.

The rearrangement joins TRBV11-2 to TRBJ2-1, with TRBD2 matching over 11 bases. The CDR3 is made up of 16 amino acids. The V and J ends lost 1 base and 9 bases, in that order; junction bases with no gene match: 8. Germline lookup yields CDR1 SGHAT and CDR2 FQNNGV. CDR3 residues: CASSLARLAGQLEQFF. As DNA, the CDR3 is TGTGCCAGCAGCTTAGCGCGACTAGCGGGACAACTTGAGCAGTTCTTC.

CDR3 DNA: TGCGCCAGCAGCCAATCTGAAAGGACAGCTGATTATGGCTACACCTTC. This sequence encodes CASSQSERTADYGYTF. The V call is TRBV4-1, the J call TRBJ1-2; D is perhaps TRBD1 (6 bases). Deletions cut 2 bases from V and 5 bases from J, with 18 bases between. The CDR3 sequence is 16 residues long. Looked up from germline, CDR1 is MGHRA and CDR2 is YSYEKL.

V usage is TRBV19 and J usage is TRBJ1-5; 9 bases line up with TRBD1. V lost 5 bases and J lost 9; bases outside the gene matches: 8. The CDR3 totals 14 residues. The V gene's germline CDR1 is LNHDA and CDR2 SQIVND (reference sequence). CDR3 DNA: TGTGCCAGTAGTCACGGGACAGGGCTTTCGCCCCAGCATTTT. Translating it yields CASSHGTGLSPQHF.

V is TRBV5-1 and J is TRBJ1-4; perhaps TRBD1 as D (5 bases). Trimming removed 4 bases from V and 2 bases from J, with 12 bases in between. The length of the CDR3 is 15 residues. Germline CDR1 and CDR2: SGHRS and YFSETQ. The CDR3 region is CASSVTGLTNEKLFF. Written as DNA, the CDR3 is TGCGCCAGCAGCGTTACAGGCCTCACTAATGAAAAACTGTTTTTT. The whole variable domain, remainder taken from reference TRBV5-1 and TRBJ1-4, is KAGVTQTPRYLIKTRGQQVTLSCSPISGHRSVSWYQQTPGQGLQFLFEYFSETQRNKGNFPGRFSGRQFSNSRSEMNVSTLELGDSALYLCASSVTGLTNEKLFFGSGTQLSVL.

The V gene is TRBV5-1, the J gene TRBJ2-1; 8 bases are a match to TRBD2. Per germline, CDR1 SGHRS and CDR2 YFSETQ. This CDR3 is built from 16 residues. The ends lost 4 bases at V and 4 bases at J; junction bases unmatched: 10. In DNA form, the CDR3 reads TGCGCCAGCAGCCATAGCGGGGCGACCCTTTACAATGAGCAGTTCTTC. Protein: CASSHSGATLYNEQFF.

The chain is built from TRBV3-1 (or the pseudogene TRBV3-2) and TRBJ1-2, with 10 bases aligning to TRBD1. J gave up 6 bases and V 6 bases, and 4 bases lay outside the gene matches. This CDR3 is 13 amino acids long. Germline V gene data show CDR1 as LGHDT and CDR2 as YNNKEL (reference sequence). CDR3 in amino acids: CASRDRGRDGYTF. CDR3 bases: TGTGCCAGCAGAGACAGGGGGCGCGATGGCTACACCTTC.

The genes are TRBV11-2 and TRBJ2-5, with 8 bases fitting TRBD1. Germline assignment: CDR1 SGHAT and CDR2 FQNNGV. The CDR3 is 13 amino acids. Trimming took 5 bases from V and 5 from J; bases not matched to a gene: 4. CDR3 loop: CASSPGGRETQYF. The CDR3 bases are TGTGCCAGCAGCCCAGGGGGCAGGGAGACCCAGTACTTC.

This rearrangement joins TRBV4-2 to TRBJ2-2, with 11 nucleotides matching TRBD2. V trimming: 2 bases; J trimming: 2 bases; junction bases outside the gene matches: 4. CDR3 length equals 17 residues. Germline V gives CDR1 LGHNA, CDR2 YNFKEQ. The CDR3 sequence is CASSQLLAGVNTGELFF. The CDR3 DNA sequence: TGTGCCAGCAGCCAACTACTAGCGGGGGTAAACACCGGGGAGCTGTTTTTT.

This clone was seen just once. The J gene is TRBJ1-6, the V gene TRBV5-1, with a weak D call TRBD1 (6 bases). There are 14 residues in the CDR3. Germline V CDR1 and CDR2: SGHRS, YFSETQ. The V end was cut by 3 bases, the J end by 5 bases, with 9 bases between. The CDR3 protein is CASSSGTNNSPLHF. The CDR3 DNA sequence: TGCGCCAGCAGCTCAGGGACAAATAATTCACCCCTCCACTTT.

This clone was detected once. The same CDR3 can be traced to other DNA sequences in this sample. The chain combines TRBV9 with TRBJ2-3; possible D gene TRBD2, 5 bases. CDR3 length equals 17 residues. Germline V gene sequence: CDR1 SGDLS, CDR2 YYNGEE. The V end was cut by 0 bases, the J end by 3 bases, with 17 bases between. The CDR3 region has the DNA TGTGCCAGCAGCGTAGGAGTTCGACGGGGAGTTACAGATACGCAGTATTTT. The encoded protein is CASSVGVRRGVTDTQYF.

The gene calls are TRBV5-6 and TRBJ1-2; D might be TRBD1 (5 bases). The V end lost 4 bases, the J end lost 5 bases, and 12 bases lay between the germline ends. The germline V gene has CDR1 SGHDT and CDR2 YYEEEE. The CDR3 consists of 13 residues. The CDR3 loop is CASSPGTEYGYTF. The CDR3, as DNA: TGTGCCAGCAGCCCCGGGACTGAGTATGGCTACACCTTC.

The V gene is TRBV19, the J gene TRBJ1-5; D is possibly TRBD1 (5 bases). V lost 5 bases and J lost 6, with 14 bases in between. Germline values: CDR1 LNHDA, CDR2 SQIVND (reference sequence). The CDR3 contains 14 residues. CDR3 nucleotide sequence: TGTGCCAGTAGTGGTTGGGGGGAGGTTCAGCCCCAGCATTTT. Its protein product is CASSGWGEVQPQHF.

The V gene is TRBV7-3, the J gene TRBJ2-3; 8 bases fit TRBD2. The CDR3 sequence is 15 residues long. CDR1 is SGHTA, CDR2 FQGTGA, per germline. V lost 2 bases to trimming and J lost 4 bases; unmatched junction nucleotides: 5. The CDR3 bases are TGTGCCAGCAGCTTATCGGGAGGGTGGCCAGATACGCAGTATTTT. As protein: CASSLSGGWPDTQYF. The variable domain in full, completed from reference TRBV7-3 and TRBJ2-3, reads GAGVSQTPSNKVTEKGKYVELRCDPISGHTALYWYRQSLGQGPEFLIYFQGTGAADDSGLPNDRFFAVRPEGSVSTLKIQRTERGDSAVYLCASSLSGGWPDTQYFGPGTRLTVL.

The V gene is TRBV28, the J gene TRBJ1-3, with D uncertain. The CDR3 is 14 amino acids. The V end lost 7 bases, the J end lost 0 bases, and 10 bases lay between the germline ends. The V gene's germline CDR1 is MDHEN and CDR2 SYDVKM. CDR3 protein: CASNSRYSGNTIYF. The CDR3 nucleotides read TGTGCCAGCAACAGTCGATACTCTGGAAACACCATATATTTT.

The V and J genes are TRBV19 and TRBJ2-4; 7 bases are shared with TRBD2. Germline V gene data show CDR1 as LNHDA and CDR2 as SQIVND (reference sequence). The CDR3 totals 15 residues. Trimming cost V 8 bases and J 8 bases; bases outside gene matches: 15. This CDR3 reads CASHSPGKREDIQYF. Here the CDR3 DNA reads TGTGCCAGTCACTCTCCCGGGAAGCGGGAAGACATTCAGTACTTC.